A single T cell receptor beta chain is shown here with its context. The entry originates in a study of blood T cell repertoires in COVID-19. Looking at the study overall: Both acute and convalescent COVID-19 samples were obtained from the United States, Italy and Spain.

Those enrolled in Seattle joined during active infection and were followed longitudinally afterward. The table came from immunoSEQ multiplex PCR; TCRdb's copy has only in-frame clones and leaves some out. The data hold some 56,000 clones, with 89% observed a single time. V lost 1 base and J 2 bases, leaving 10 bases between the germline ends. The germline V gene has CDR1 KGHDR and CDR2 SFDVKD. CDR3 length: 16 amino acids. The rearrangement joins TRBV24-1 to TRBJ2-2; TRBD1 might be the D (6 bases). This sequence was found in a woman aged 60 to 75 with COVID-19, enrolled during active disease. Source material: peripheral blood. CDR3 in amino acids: CATSDFGTRNTGELFF. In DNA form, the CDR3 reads TGTGCCACCAGTGATTTTGGGACACGTAACACCGGGGAGCTGTTTTTT.